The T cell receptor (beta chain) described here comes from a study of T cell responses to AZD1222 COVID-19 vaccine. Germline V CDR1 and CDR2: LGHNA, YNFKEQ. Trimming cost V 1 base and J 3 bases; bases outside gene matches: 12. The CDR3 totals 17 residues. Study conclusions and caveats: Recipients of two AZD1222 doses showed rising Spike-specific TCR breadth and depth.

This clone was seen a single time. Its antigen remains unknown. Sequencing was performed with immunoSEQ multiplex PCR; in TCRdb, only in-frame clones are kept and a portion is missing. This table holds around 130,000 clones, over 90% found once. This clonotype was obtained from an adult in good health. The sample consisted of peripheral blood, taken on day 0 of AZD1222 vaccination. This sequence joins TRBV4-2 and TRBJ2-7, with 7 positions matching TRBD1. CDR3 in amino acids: CASSQVFVGQEDYEQYF. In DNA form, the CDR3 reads TGTGCCAGCAGCCAAGTTTTTGTCGGACAGGAGGACTACGAGCAGTACTTC.